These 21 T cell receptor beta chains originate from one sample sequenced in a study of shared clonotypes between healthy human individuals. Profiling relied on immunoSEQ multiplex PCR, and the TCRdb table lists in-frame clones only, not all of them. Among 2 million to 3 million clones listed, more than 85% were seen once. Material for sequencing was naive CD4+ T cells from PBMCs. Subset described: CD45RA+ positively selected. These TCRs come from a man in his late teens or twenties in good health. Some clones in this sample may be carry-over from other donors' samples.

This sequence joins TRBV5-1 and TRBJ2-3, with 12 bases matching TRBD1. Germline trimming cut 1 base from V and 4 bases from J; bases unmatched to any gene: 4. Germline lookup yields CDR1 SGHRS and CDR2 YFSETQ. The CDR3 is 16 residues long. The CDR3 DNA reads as TGCGCCAGCAGCTTGCTTGGGACAGGGGGCCCAGATACGCAGTATTTT. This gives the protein CASSLLGTGGPDTQYF.

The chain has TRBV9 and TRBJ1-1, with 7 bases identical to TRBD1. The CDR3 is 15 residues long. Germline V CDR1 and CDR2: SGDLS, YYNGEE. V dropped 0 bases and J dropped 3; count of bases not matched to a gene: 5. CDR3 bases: TGTGCCAGCAGCGTAGGGTCAGGGGGGTACACTGAAGCTTTCTTT. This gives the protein CASSVGSGGYTEAFF. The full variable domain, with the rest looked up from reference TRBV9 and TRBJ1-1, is DSGVTQTPKHLITATGQRVTLRCSPRSGDLSVYWYQQSLDQGLQFLIQYYNGEERAKGNILERFSAQQFPDLHSELNLSSLELGDSALYFCASSVGSGGYTEAFFGQGTRLTVV.

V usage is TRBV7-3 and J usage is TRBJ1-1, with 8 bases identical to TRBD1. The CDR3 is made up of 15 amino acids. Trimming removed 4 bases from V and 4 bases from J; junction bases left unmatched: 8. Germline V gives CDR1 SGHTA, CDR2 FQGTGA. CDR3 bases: TGTGCCAGCAGCTCGACAGGGGTGGGAGGCACTGAAGCTTTCTTT. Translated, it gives CASSSTGVGGTEAFF. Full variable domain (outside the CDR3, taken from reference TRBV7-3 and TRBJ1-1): GAGVSQTPSNKVTEKGKYVELRCDPISGHTALYWYRQSLGQGPEFLIYFQGTGAADDSGLPNDRFFAVRPEGSVSTLKIQRTERGDSAVYLCASSSTGVGGTEAFFGQGTRLTVV.

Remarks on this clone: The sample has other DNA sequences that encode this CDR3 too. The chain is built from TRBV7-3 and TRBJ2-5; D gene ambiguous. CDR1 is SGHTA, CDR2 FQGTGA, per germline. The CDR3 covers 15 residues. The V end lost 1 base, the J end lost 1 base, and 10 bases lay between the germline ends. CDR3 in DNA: TGTGCCAGCAGCTTAATCCCCGGCAGCCAAGAGACCCAGTACTTC. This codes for CASSLIPGSQETQYF. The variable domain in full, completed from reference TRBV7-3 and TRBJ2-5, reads GAGVSQTPSNKVTEKGKYVELRCDPISGHTALYWYRQSLGQGPEFLIYFQGTGAADDSGLPNDRFFAVRPEGSVSTLKIQRTERGDSAVYLCASSLIPGSQETQYFGPGTRLLVL.

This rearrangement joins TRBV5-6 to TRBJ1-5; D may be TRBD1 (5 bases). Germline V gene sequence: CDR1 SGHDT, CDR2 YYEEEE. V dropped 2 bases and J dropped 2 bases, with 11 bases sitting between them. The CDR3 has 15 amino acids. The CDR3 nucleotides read TGTGCCAGCAGCTTTCGGGGGTCTGGCAATCAGCCCCAGCATTTT. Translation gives CASSFRGSGNQPQHF.

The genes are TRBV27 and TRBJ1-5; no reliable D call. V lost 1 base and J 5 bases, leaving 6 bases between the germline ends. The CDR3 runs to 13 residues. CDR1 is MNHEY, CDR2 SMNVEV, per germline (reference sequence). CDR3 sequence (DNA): TGTGCCAGCAGTTTATATTTGTATCAGCCCCAGCATTTT. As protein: CASSLYLYQPQHF.

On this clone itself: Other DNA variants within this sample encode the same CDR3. The CDR3 sequence is CASSQEGLAASSYNEQFF. The CDR3 DNA sequence: TGTGCCAGCAGCCAAGAGGGGCTAGCGGCGAGCTCCTACAATGAGCAGTTCTTC. The rearrangement joins TRBV4-2 to TRBJ2-1, with 7 bases lining up with TRBD2. Germline V gene sequence: CDR1 LGHNA, CDR2 YNFKEQ. The J segment lost 0 bases and the V segment lost 0 bases, leaving 8 bases of the junction unmatched. The CDR3 length is 18 residues.

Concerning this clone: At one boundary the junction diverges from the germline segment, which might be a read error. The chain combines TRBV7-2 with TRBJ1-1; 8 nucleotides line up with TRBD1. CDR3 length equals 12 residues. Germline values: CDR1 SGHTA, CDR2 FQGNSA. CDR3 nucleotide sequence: TGTGCCAGCAGCCGCGGGGACAGGCTTACGATCTTT. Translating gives CASSRGDRLTIF.

The CDR3 protein is CASSSSRGFKGAQFF. In DNA, the CDR3 is TGTGCCAGCAGCTCGAGTCGGGGGTTCAAGGGAGCGCAGTTCTTC. The chain uses TRBV6-6 and TRBJ2-1; D is perhaps TRBD2 (6 bases). Per germline, CDR1 MNHNY and CDR2 SVGAGI (reference sequence). The V gene lost 6 bases and the J gene lost 12 bases, with 24 bases spanning the gap. The CDR3 contains 15 residues.

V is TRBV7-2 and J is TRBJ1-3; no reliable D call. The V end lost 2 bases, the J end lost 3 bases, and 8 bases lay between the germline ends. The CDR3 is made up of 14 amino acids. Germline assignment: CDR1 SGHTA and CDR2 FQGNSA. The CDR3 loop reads CASSLFNIGNTIYF. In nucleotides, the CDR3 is TGTGCCAGCAGCTTATTCAACATTGGAAACACCATATATTTT.

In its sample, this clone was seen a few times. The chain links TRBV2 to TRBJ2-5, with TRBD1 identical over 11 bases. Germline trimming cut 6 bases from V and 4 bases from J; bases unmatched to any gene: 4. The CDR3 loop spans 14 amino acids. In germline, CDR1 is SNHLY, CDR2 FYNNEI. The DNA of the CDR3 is TGTGCCAGCAGCTCGGGACAGGGGGGAGAGACCCAGTACTTC. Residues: CASSSGQGGETQYF.

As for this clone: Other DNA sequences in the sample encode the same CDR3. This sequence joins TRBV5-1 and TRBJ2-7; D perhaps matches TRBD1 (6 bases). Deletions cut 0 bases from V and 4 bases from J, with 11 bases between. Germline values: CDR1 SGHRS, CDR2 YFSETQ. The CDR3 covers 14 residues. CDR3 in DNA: TGCGCCAGCAGCTTGGACAGGGCCGCTTACGAGCAGTACTTC. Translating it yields CASSLDRAAYEQYF.

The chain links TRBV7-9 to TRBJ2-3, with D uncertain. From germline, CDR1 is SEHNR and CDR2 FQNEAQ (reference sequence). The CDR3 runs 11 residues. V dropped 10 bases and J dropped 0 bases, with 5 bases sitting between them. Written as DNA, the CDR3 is TGTGCCACTTCTAGCACAGATACGCAGTATTTT. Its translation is CATSSTDTQYF.

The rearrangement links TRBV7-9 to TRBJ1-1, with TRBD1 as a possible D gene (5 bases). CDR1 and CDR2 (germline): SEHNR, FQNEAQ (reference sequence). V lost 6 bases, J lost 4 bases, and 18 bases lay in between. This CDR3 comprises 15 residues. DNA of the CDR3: TGTGCCAGCAGTCCTAGGGGATGGGACGGCACTGAAGCTTTCTTT. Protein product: CASSPRGWDGTEAFF.

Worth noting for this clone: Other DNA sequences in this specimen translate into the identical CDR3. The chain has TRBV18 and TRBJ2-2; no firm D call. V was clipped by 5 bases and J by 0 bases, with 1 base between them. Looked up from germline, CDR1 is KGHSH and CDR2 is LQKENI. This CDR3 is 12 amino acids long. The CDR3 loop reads CASSTNTGELFF. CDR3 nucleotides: TGTGCCAGCTCAACGAACACCGGGGAGCTGTTTTTT.

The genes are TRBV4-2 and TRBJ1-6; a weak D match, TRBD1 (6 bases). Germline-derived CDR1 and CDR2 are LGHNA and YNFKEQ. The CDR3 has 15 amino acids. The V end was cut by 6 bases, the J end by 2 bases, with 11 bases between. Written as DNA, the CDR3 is TGTGCCAGCAGTCCACAGGGACCCTATAATTCACCCCTCCACTTT. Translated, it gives CASSPQGPYNSPLHF.

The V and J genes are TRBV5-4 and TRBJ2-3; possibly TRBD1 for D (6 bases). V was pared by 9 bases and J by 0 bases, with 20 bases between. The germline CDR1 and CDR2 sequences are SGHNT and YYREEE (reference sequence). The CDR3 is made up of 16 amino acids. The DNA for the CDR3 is TGTGCCATACGGACAGCCGACGGTCCTAGCACAGATACGCAGTATTTT. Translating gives CAIRTADGPSTDTQYF.

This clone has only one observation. The CDR3 here is CASSSGTHSNQPQHF. CDR3 DNA: TGTGCCAGCAGTTCCGGGACCCATAGTAATCAGCCCCAGCATTTT. The chain uses TRBV7-9 and TRBJ1-5; TRBD1 is a possible D gene (5 bases). This CDR3 is built from 15 residues. Trimming took 6 bases from V and 4 from J, leaving 16 bases between them. The germline CDR1 and CDR2 sequences are SEHNR and FQNEAQ (reference sequence). The full variable domain, with the rest looked up from reference TRBV7-9 and TRBJ1-5, is DTGVSQNPRHKITKRGQNVTFRCDPISEHNRLYWYRQTLGQGPEFLTYFQNEAQLEKSRLLSDRFSAERPKGSFSTLEIQRTEQGDSAMYLCASSSGTHSNQPQHFGDGTRLSIL.

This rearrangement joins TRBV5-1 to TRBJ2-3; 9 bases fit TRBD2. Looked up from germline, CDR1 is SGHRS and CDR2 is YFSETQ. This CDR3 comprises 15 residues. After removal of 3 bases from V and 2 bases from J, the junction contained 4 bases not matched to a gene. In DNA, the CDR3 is TGCGCCAGCAGCTCAGGACTAGCGCACACAGATACGCAGTATTTT. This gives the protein CASSSGLAHTDTQYF.

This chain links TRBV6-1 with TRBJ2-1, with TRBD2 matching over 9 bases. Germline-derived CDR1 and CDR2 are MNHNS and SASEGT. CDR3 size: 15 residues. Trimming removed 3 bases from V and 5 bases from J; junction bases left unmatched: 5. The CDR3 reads CASSEKAGGHNEQFF. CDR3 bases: TGTGCCAGCAGTGAGAAAGCGGGAGGTCACAATGAGCAGTTCTTC.

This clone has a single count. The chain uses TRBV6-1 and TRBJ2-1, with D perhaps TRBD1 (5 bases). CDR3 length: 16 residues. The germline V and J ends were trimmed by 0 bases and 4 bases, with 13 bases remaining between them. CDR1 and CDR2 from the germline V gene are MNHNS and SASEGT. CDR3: CASSEADTLPYNEQFF. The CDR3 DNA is TGTGCCAGCAGTGAAGCGGACACTTTACCTTACAATGAGCAGTTCTTC.